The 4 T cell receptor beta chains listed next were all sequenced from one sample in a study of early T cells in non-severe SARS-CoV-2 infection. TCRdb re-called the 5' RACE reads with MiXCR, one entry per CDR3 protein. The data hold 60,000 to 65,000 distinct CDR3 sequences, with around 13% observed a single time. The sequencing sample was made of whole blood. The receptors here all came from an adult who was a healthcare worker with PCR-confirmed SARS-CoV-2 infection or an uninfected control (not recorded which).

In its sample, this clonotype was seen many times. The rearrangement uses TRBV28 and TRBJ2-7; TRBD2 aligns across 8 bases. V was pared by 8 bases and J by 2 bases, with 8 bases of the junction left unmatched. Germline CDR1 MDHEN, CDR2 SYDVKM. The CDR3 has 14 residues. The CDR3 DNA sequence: TGTGCCAGCCATCAACTAGCGGTGCCCTACGAGCAGTACTTC. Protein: CASHQLAVPYEQYF.

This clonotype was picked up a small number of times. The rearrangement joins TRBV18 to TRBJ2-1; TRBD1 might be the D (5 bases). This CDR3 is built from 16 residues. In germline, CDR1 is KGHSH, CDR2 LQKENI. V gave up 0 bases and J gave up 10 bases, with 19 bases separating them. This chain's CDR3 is CASSPPTDLESWEQFF. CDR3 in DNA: TGTGCCAGCTCACCACCGACAGATTTGGAAAGTTGGGAGCAGTTCTTC.

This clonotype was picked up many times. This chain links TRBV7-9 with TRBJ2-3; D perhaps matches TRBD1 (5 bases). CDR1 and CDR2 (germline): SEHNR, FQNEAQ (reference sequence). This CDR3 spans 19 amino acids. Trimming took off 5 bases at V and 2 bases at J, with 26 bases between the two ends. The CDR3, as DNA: TGTGCCAGCAGCCCGAGAGGAGAATGGACACTTGCTATCACAGATACGCAGTATTTT. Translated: CASSPRGEWTLAITDTQYF. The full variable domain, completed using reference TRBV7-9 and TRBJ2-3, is DTGVSQNPRHKITKRGQNVTFRCDPISEHNRLYWYRQTLGQGPEFLTYFQNEAQLEKSRLLSDRFSAERPKGSFSTLEIQRTEQGDSAMYLCASSPRGEWTLAITDTQYFGPGTRLTVL.

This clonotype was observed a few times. The CDR3 loop reads CSAPDSQGKQETQYF. CDR3 coding DNA: TGCAGTGCTCCAGATTCACAGGGGAAACAAGAGACCCAGTACTTC. The V call is TRBV20-1, the J call TRBJ2-5, with 7 bases that match TRBD1. This CDR3 spans 15 amino acids. Germline CDR1 is DFQATT and CDR2 is SNEGSKA (reference sequence). Trimming took 5 bases from V and 2 from J; bases not matched to a gene: 11.